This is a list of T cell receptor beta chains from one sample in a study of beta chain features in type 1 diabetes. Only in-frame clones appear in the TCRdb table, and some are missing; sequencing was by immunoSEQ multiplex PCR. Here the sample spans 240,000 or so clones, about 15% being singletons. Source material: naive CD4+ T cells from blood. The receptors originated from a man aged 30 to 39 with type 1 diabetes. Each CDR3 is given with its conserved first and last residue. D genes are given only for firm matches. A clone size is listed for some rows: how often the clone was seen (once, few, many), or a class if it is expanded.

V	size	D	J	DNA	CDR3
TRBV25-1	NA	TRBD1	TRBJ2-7	TGTGCCAGCAGTGAACAGGGGGCACTCCACGAGCAGTACTTC	CASSEQGALHEQYF
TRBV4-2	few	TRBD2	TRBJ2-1	TGTGCCAGCAGAGAGACTAGCGGGGGGCCCTACAATGAGCAGTTCTTC	CASRETSGGPYNEQFF
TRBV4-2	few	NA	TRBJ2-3	TGTGCCAGCAGCCAGGCTGGAGGTGGTGCGGATACGCAGTATTTT	CASSQAGGGADTQYF
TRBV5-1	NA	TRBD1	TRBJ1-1	TGCGCCAGCAGCTTACAGGGGGCCGACACTGAAGCTTTCTTT	CASSLQGADTEAFF
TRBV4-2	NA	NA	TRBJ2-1	TGTGCCAGCAGCCAAGATCCCAATCCCAATGAGCAGTTCTTC	CASSQDPNPNEQFF
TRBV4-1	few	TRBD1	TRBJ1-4	TGCGCCAGCAGCCAAGACGGCGGGACAGGGGATGAAAAACTGTTTTTT	CASSQDGGTGDEKLFF
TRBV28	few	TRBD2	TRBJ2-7	TGTGCCAGCAGCCCGGGGGGAGGGGTCGGGCACGAGCAGTACTTC	CASSPGGGVGHEQYF
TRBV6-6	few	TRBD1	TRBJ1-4	TGTGCCAGCAAAGGACAGGAGGGAGAAAAACTGTTTTTT	CASKGQEGEKLFF
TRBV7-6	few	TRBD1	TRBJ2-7	TGTGCCAGCAGCAGGGACAGGGAAGGGGAGCAGTACTTC	CASSRDREGEQYF
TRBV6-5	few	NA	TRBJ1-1	TGTGCCAGCAGGGGGCTCGGGGGACGAACTGAAGCTTTCTTT	CASRGLGGRTEAFF
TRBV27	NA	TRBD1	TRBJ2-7	TGTGCCAGCAGTCGGACAGGGGGGGTCTACGAGCAGTACTTC	CASSRTGGVYEQYF
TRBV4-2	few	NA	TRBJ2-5	TGTGCCAGCAGGAGCGGCCTCGGGACCCAGTACTTC	CASRSGLGTQYF
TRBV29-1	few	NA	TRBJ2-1	TGCAGCGTCCCGATTAGTGCTAGTAGAGATGAGCAGTTCTTC	CSVPISASRDEQFF
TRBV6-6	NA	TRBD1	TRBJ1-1	TGTGCCAGCAGTTACTCTCCCAAATCAGGGGGAGCTTTCTTT	CASSYSPKSGGAFF
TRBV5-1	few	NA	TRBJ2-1	TGCGCCAGCAGCTTGGGCGGGACGGGCCACAATGAGCAGTTCTTC	CASSLGGTGHNEQFF
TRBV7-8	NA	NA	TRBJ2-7	TGTGCCAGCAGCCAAAGGTCGGGGATCGAGCAGTACTTC	CASSQRSGIEQYF
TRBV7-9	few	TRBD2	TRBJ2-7	TGTGCCAGCAGCCCCCGGACTAGCGGGTACGAGCAGTACTTC	CASSPRTSGYEQYF
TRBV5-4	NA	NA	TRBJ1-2	TGTGCCAGCAGCGGGGAGAGACGTAGAAACTATGGCTACACCTTC	CASSGERRRNYGYTF
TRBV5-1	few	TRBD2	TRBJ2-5	TGCGCCAGCAGCGAGACTAGCGGGAGTTGGGAGACCCAGTACTTC	CASSETSGSWETQYF
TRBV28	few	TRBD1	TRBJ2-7	TGTGCCAGCAGCCCCGGGACAGCAGACTACGAGCAGTACTTC	CASSPGTADYEQYF
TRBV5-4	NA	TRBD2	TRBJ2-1	TGTGCCAGCAGCTTGGCCCCCGGCGGGAGGGCCTTTGAGCAGTTCTTC	CASSLAPGGRAFEQFF
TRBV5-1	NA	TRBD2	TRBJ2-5	TGCGCCAGCAGCTCCGGGACTAGCGGCGAAGAGACCCAGTACTTC	CASSSGTSGEETQYF
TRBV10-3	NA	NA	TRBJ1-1	TGTGCCATCAGTGAGTCTACAGCCTTGAGTGCTTTCTTT	CAISESTALSAFF
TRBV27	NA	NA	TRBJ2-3	TGTGCCAGCAGTCCCTGGGACCCGCCAGGGGAGCAGTATTTT	CASSPWDPPGEQYF
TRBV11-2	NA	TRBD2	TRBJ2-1	TGTGCCAGCAGCATAGGACTAGCGAGCCCTTACAATGAGCAGTTCTTC	CASSIGLASPYNEQFF
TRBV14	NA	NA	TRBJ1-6	TGTGCCAGCAGCCATCGTGGACAGTTTAATTCACCCCTCCACTTT	CASSHRGQFNSPLHF
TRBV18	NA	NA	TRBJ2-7	TGTGCCAGCTCACCACCTGCGGCGGGGGCCCCTAGCGAGCAGTACTTC	CASSPPAAGAPSEQYF
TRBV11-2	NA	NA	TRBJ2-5	TGTGCCAGCAGCTTAGCAGGCTTGGAAGAGACCCAGTACTTC	CASSLAGLEETQYF
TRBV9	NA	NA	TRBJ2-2	TGTGCCAGCAGCGTAGCTGGAGGGAACACCGGGGAGCTGTTTTTT	CASSVAGGNTGELFF
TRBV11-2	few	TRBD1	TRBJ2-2	TGTGCCAGCAGCTTACCAGGGGGTCGGCCAGTAGGGACCGGGGAGCTGTTTTTT	CASSLPGGRPVGTGELFF
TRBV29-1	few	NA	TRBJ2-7	TGCAGCGTTGGGGCAGGGGGGACCTACGAGCAGTACTTC	CSVGAGGTYEQYF
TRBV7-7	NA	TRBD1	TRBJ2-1	TGTGCCAGCAGCCTGAGGGGGCACAATGAGCAGTTCTTC	CASSLRGHNEQFF
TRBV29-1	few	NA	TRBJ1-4	TGCAGCGTTGAAGGCGGGAGGGAAGAGGAAAAACTGTTTTTT	CSVEGGREEEKLFF
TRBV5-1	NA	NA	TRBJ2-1	TGCGCCAGCAGTCGACTTCACAATGAGCAGTTCTTC	CASSRLHNEQFF
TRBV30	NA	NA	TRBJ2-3	TGTGCCTGGAGCGCAGTCTCAGATACGCAGTATTTT	CAWSAVSDTQYF
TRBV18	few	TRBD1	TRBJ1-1	TGTGCCAGCTCACCACCCGGACAGGGAGGCACTGAAGCTTTCTTT	CASSPPGQGGTEAFF
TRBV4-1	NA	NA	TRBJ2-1	TGCGCCAGCAGCCATAACGAGAATGAGCAGTTCTTC	CASSHNENEQFF
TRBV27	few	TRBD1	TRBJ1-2	TGTGCCAGCAGGCCACAGACAGGGGTTAACTATGGCTACACCTTC	CASRPQTGVNYGYTF
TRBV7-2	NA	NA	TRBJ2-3	TGTGCCAGCAGCTTAGGAGTCGTTGCGCAGTATTTT	CASSLGVVAQYF
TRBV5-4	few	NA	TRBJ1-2	TGTGCCAGCAGCCCGGACTCTAACTATGGCTACACCTTC	CASSPDSNYGYTF
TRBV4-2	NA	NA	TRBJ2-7	TGTGCCAGCAGCCAAGGTAGGGACATCGAGCAGTACTTC	CASSQGRDIEQYF
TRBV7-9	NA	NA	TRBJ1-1	TGTGCCAGCAGCTTATACCTGACAGGGAACACTGAAGCTTTCTTT	CASSLYLTGNTEAFF
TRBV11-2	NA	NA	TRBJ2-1	TGTGCCAGCAGCTTGGGCAGCCCCAACAATGAGCAGTTCTTC	CASSLGSPNNEQFF
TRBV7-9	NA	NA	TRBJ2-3	TGTGCCAGCAGCCCCAATACAGATACGCAGTATTTT	CASSPNTDTQYF
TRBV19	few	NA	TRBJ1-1	TGTGCCAGTAGTCAAGGGGCGGAGCGTGACGCTTTCTTT	CASSQGAERDAFF
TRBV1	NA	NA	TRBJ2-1	TGCACCAGCAGCCACGACCTTATAGCGGGGAGTTGGGATGAGCAGTTCTTC	CTSSHDLIAGSWDEQFF
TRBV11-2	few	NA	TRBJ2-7	TGTGCCAGCAGCTTTCCTCGTAGTCGGTCCTACGAGCAGTACTTC	CASSFPRSRSYEQYF
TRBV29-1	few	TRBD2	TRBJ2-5	TGCAGCGTTGAGGCCCTTGGGACTAGCGCGCCAGCCGACCGTGGGACCCAGTACTTC	CSVEALGTSAPADRGTQYF
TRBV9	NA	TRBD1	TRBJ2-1	TGTGCCAGCAGCGTAGGGTCCGGGACAGGGGAAACGAATGAGCAGTTCTTC	CASSVGSGTGETNEQFF
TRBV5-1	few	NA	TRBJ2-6	TGCGCCAGCAGCGCGGGATCTGGGGCCAACGTCCTGACTTTC	CASSAGSGANVLTF
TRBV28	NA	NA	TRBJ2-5	TGTGCCAGCAGTTTAGCACAGGGCCCTCAAGAGACCCAGTACTTC	CASSLAQGPQETQYF
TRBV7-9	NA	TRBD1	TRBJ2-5	TGTGCCAGCAGCATGACAGGGGACGAGACCCAGTACTTC	CASSMTGDETQYF
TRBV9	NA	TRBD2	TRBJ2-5	TGTGCCAGCTTCGGGACTAGCGCCCAAGAGACCCAGTACTTC	CASFGTSAQETQYF
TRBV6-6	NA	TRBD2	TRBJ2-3	TGTGCCAGCACCCCGGAGGGACTAGTAAAGTATTTT	CASTPEGLVKYF
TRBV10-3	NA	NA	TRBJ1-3	TGTGCCATCAGTGAGTCGGGGAGGGCCTCTGGAAACACCATATATTTT	CAISESGRASGNTIYF
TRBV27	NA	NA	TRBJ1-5	TGTGCCAGCGGAGGGAATCAGCCCCAGCATTTT	CASGGNQPQHF